This T cell receptor beta chain was documented in a study of human T cells and chemical hapten exposure. Study-level information: Reading of the patch tests, which applied 0.01% DPC to the upper back, occurred at 6 days.

TCRdb re-called the RACE reads through MiXCR, storing one row per CDR3 protein. This sample yields just under 350,000 distinct CDR3 sequences, of which around 7% are seen a single time; less than 10% belongs to the top ten. This CDR3 is 13 amino acids long. Trimming shortened V by 1 base and J by 2 bases, and 5 bases separated the two germline ends. Per the germline V gene, CDR1 is SGHDN and CDR2 is FVKESK. As for time point: patch test 1, 2 weeks after DPC sensitization. The treatment here: therapeutic diphenylcyclopropenone sensitization with weekly scalp DPC. Only a few counts were recorded for this clonotype.

This sample comprised whole blood, obtained in connection with sensitization to the hapten diphenylcyclopropenone (DPC). V gene TRBV14 combines with J gene TRBJ1-1; no definite D call. The sequence was obtained from a woman younger than 30 with alopecia areata. Some clones in this sample may be carry-over from other donors' samples. The CDR3 region has the DNA TGTGCCAGCAGCCAAGTAATTAACACTGAAGCTTTCTTT. This encodes CASSQVINTEAFF.